The rows below give T cell receptor beta chains drawn from one sample of a study of blood T cell repertoires in COVID-19. Only in-frame clones appear in the TCRdb table, and some are missing; sequencing was by immunoSEQ multiplex PCR. The data hold some 400,000 clones, with around 87% observed a single time. Sequencing was done on a sample of peripheral blood. The receptors derive from a young man with active or convalescent COVID-19. Each CDR3 is given with its conserved first and last residue. D genes are given only for firm matches. The listing skips clone size in some rows; elsewhere it reads once, few, many or a size class.

>.|TRBV2|.|TRBJ2-2
CASSVRRGNTGELFF
TGTGCCAGCAGTGTACGCAGGGGGAACACCGGGGAGCTGTTTTTT
>.|TRBV9|.|TRBJ2-5
CASSQGQETQYF
TGTGCCAGCAGCCAGGGCCAAGAGACCCAGTACTTC
>.|TRBV5-1|.|TRBJ1-2
CASSLGASLDGYTF
TGCGCCAGCAGCTTGGGGGCATCCTTGGATGGCTACACCTTC
>TRBD1|TRBV7-3|few|TRBJ2-2
CANRRQGALTGELFF
TGTGCCAACCGGAGACAGGGAGCTTTAACCGGGGAGCTGTTTTTT
>.|TRBV7-3|.|TRBJ2-2
CASRPGGNGELFF
TGTGCCAGCAGACCCGGGGGTAACGGGGAGCTGTTTTTT
>TRBD1|TRBV6-4|.|TRBJ1-1
CASSKGAAGTEAFF
TGTGCCAGCAGCAAGGGGGCAGCTGGAACTGAAGCTTTCTTT
>.|TRBV9|.|TRBJ1-4
CASSVGAGTTNEKLFF
TGTGCCAGCAGCGTAGGAGCAGGGACTACTAATGAAAAACTGTTTTTT
>TRBD2|TRBV5-6|.|TRBJ2-3
CASSSQLAGSTDTQYF
TGTGCCAGCAGCTCACAACTAGCGGGAAGCACAGATACGCAGTATTTT
>TRBD2|TRBV6-2/TRBV6-3|.|TRBJ2-1
CASSDLAGGPLEQFF
TGTGCCAGCAGTGATCTAGCGGGAGGGCCCCTTGAGCAGTTCTTC
>TRBD1|TRBV5-1|.|TRBJ2-5
CASKLLYRGQETQYF
TGCGCCAGCAAACTACTCTACAGGGGGCAGGAGACCCAGTACTTC
>TRBD1|TRBV5-6|.|TRBJ2-6
CASSLRTGAYSGANVLTF
TGTGCCAGCAGCCTACGGACAGGAGCTTACTCTGGGGCCAACGTGCTGACTTTC